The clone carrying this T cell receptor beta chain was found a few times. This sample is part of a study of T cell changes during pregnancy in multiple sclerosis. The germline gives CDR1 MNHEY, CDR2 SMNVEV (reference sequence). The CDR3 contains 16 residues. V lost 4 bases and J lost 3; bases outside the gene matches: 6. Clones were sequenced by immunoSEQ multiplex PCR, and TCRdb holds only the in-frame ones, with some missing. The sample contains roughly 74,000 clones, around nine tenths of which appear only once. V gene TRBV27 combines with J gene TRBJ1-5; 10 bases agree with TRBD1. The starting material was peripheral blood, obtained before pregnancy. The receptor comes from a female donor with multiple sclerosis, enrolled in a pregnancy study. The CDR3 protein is CASSSGTGDINQPQHF. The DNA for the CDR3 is TGTGCCAGCAGTTCCGGGACAGGGGATATCAATCAGCCCCAGCATTTT.